The 26 T cell receptor beta chains listed next were all sequenced from one sample in a study of T cell responses to AZD1222 COVID-19 vaccine. Data came from immunoSEQ multiplex PCR; TCRdb stores just in-frame clones and leaves some out. Of about 150,000 clones listed, 85% to 95% are singletons. The source material was peripheral blood, sampled on day 0 of AZD1222 vaccination. These TCRs come from an adult in good health.

J is TRBJ2-5 and V is TRBV18; TRBD1 matches 9 bases. The CDR3 contains 17 residues. CDR1 is KGHSH, CDR2 LQKENI, per germline. The V segment lost 3 bases and the J segment 1 base; nucleotides outside the gene matches: 9. The CDR3 is CASSPTDRGHFQETQYF. The CDR3 bases are TGTGCCAGCTCACCCACGGACAGGGGCCACTTCCAAGAGACCCAGTACTTC.

This chain links TRBV7-3 with TRBJ1-1, with D tentatively TRBD1 (5 bases). The CDR3 is 14 amino acids. CDR1 is SGHTA, CDR2 FQGTGA, per germline. Trimming removed 5 bases from V and 1 base from J, with 11 bases in between. In DNA, the CDR3 is TGTGCCAGCAGCCCGTGGGGGTCGAACACTGAAGCTTTCTTT. The encoded protein is CASSPWGSNTEAFF.

The genes are TRBV14 and TRBJ2-2; D is perhaps TRBD1 or TRBD2 (5 bases each). Germline CDR1 SGHDN, CDR2 FVKESK. Trimming stripped 6 bases from V and 5 bases from J, with 13 bases between. The CDR3 has 14 residues. The CDR3 DNA sequence: TGTGCCAGCAGTCAGGGAGTTTGGACCGGGGAGCTGTTTTTT. This gives the protein CASSQGVWTGELFF.

The chain combines TRBV5-4 with TRBJ1-1, with 10 positions matching TRBD1. V was clipped by 4 bases and J by 4 bases; unmatched bases: 10. Germline-derived CDR1 and CDR2 are SGHNT and YYREEE (reference sequence). This CDR3 has 16 residues. CDR3 in amino acids: CASSPGTGAGGTEAFF. CDR3 sequence (DNA): TGTGCCAGCAGCCCCGGGACAGGGGCCGGGGGCACTGAAGCTTTCTTT.

The genes are TRBV2 and TRBJ1-2; unclear D gene. V gave up 2 bases and J gave up 8 bases, with 12 bases separating them. CDR1 is SNHLY and CDR2 is FYNNEI in the germline V gene. The CDR3 is 13 residues long. The CDR3 region is CASSELPRGGYTF. CDR3 in DNA: TGTGCCAGCAGTGAACTCCCCCGTGGGGGCTACACCTTC.

This chain uses TRBV21-1 with TRBJ1-5; whether TRBD1, the table's D call, matches the DNA was not checked. TRBV21-1 is flagged as a pseudogene. The length of the CDR3 is 16 residues. This chain's CDR3 is CASSTRRKTVTQPQHF. The CDR3 DNA sequence: TGTGCCAGCAGCACCCGTCGTAAGACAGTTACTCAGCCCCAGCATTTT.

V gene TRBV6-2 or TRBV6-3 combines with J gene TRBJ2-1; possible D gene TRBD2, 5 bases. Germline assignment: CDR1 MNHEY and CDR2 SVGEGT. This CDR3 has 16 amino acids. Trimming shortened V by 0 bases and J by 8 bases, and 17 bases separated the two germline ends. Here the CDR3 reads CASSYSTSIWGDEQFF. The CDR3 DNA sequence: TGTGCCAGCAGTTACTCCACTAGTATTTGGGGTGATGAGCAGTTCTTC.

The gene calls are TRBV9 and TRBJ2-1, with D perhaps TRBD2 (5 bases). The CDR3 has 15 residues. Germline lookup yields CDR1 SGDLS and CDR2 YYNGEE. V was clipped by 7 bases and J by 2 bases, with 16 bases between them. The CDR3 loop is CASAEGAPTYNEQFF. The CDR3 bases are TGTGCCAGCGCCGAGGGAGCTCCGACCTACAATGAGCAGTTCTTC.

The chain carries TRBV7-9 and TRBJ1-5; possible D gene TRBD1, 6 bases. The length of the CDR3 is 17 residues. From germline, CDR1 is SEHNR and CDR2 FQNEAQ (reference sequence). V shed 1 base and J shed 0 bases, with 13 bases lying between them. CDR3 sequence reads: CASSLENAGDSNQPQHF. As DNA, the CDR3 is TGTGCCAGCAGCTTAGAAAACGCAGGGGATAGCAATCAGCCCCAGCATTTT.

The J gene is TRBJ1-6, the V gene TRBV6-5; 8 bases align to TRBD1. The CDR3 loop spans 16 amino acids. The V gene end was trimmed by 4 bases and the J gene end by 6 bases; junction bases not matched to a gene: 8. Germline CDR1 MNHEY, CDR2 SVGAGI. For the CDR3, the DNA is TGTGCCAGCAGTTCGCAACAGGGGGGCGTTAATTCACCCCTCCACTTT. The encoded protein is CASSSQQGGVNSPLHF.

The sample holds one count of this clone. V is TRBV7-2 and J is TRBJ2-5; 8 nucleotides align to TRBD2. The CDR3 contains 15 residues. V gave up 5 bases and J gave up 4 bases; unmatched junction bases: 9. In germline, CDR1 is SGHTA, CDR2 FQGNSA. CDR3 region: CASSPVAGIGETQYF. DNA of the CDR3: TGTGCCAGCAGCCCTGTAGCGGGGATTGGAGAGACCCAGTACTTC.

This sequence joins TRBV5-6 and TRBJ2-5, with unresolved D. V lost 3 bases to trimming and J lost 2 bases, with 2 bases between them. The length of the CDR3 is 11 residues. Germline V lookup: CDR1 SGHDT, CDR2 YYEEEE. The CDR3 DNA is TGTGCCAGCAGCTGGCAAGAGACCCAGTACTTC. Protein: CASSWQETQYF.

The chain carries TRBV30 and TRBJ1-1, with 7 bases fitting TRBD1. This CDR3 region has 13 residues. CDR1 and CDR2 from the germline V gene are GTSNPN and SVGIG (reference sequence). The DNA of the CDR3 is TGTGCGCTGGGACAGCTTTTGAACACTGAAGCTTTCTTT. Translated: CALGQLLNTEAFF.

The chain uses TRBV6-5 and TRBJ1-2, with a weak D call TRBD1 (5 bases). Trimming pared 7 bases from V and 2 bases from J, leaving 11 bases between. From germline, CDR1 is MNHEY and CDR2 SVGAGI. CDR3 length: 13 residues. CDR3 DNA: TGTGCCAGCAACGCAGGGTCGAACTATGGCTACACCTTC. It specifies CASNAGSNYGYTF.

This clone was recorded once. V usage is TRBV3-1 (or the pseudogene TRBV3-2) and J usage is TRBJ1-1; no clear D gene. Germline-derived CDR1 and CDR2 are LGHDT and YNNKEL (reference sequence). CDR3 length: 12 amino acids. The V gene lost 4 bases and the J gene lost 11 bases, with 14 bases spanning the gap. The CDR3 loop is CASSRGPNRAFF. As DNA, the CDR3 is TGTGCCAGCAGCCGCGGACCTAATCGGGCTTTCTTT.

The chain has TRBV7-2 and TRBJ2-3; D gene uncertain. Trimming left V 0 bases short and J 0 bases short, with 7 bases between. CDR1 and CDR2 (germline): SGHTA, FQGNSA. CDR3 length: 15 amino acids. CDR3 sequence: CASSLAPGSTDTQYF. In DNA form, the CDR3 reads TGTGCCAGCAGCTTAGCTCCTGGAAGCACAGATACGCAGTATTTT.

The rearrangement uses TRBV24-1 and TRBJ1-4, with D tentatively TRBD1 (5 bases). V lost 7 bases and J 11 bases, leaving 16 bases between the germline ends. Germline-derived CDR1 and CDR2 are KGHDR and SFDVKD. The CDR3 is 13 amino acids. In nucleotides, the CDR3 is TGTGCCACCAGCTACGCAGGGACCAATAAACTGTTTTTT. It translates to CATSYAGTNKLFF.

As DNA, the CDR3 is TGTGCCAGCAGTGCCTTCAGGGGGGTGAGTGAAAAACTGTTTTTT. Its protein product is CASSAFRGVSEKLFF. The chain joins TRBV6-2 or TRBV6-3 to TRBJ1-4; 7 bases are shared with TRBD1. Trimming took 5 bases from V and 7 from J; bases not matched to a gene: 10. CDR3 length equals 15 residues. Germline V CDR1 and CDR2: MNHEY, SVGEGT.

This CDR3 is CASRQMDYTEAFF. CDR3 DNA: TGTGCCAGCAGGCAGATGGATTACACTGAAGCTTTCTTT. This chain connects TRBV7-9 to TRBJ1-1; D uncertain. Germline V CDR1 and CDR2: SEHNR, FQNEAQ (reference sequence). The CDR3 consists of 13 residues. V shed 6 bases and J shed 3 bases, with 11 bases lying between them.

The chain uses TRBV24-1 and TRBJ2-7; no reliable D call. Germline CDR1 is KGHDR and CDR2 is SFDVKD. V shed 4 bases and J shed 6 bases, with 15 bases lying between them. This CDR3 region has 14 residues. The CDR3 is CATSEGHPSREQYF. The CDR3 nucleotides are TGTGCCACCAGTGAGGGTCACCCATCTCGCGAGCAGTACTTC.

About this clone itself: Other DNA sequences in this specimen translate into the identical CDR3. The chain has TRBV3-1 (or the pseudogene TRBV3-2) and TRBJ1-1, with no clear D. This CDR3 is built from 14 residues. V dropped 1 base and J dropped 0 bases, with 6 bases sitting between them. From germline, CDR1 is LGHDT and CDR2 YNNKEL (reference sequence). The chain's CDR3 is CASSQVQMNTEAFF. The CDR3 DNA sequence: TGTGCCAGCAGCCAAGTGCAGATGAACACTGAAGCTTTCTTT.

V gene TRBV11-1 combines with J gene TRBJ1-1; D is possibly TRBD1 (6 bases). The V end lost 2 bases, the J end lost 1 base, and 8 bases lay between the germline ends. The CDR3 totals 14 residues. The germline gives CDR1 SGHAT, CDR2 FQDESV (reference sequence). This CDR3 reads CASSLIRGNTEAFF. The CDR3 DNA sequence: TGTGCCAGCAGCTTAATCAGGGGGAACACTGAAGCTTTCTTT.

This sequence joins TRBV3-1 (or the pseudogene TRBV3-2) and TRBJ1-2; TRBD1 might be the D (6 bases). CDR1 is LGHDT, CDR2 YNNKEL, per germline (reference sequence). V was pared by 3 bases and J by 5 bases, with 22 bases between. The length of the CDR3 is 17 residues. Here the CDR3 DNA reads TGTGCCAGCAGCCAGGGGGGGGCTGTGGGGCCAAGTTATGGCTACACCTTC. It yields the protein CASSQGGAVGPSYGYTF.

This clone came up once. The chain links TRBV7-2 to TRBJ1-3; D remains unclear. Trimming took off 5 bases at V and 4 bases at J, with 18 bases between the two ends. CDR1 and CDR2 (germline): SGHTA, FQGNSA. This CDR3 comprises 16 residues. In DNA form, the CDR3 reads TGTGCCAGCAGCAACCCCCCGGACCATTGGGGAAACACCATATATTTT. Protein: CASSNPPDHWGNTIYF.

This clone has just one count. This sequence joins TRBV28 and TRBJ1-1, with D possibly being TRBD1 (5 bases). V lost 3 bases, J lost 12 bases, and 20 bases lay in between. The CDR3 runs 14 residues. Per germline, CDR1 MDHEN and CDR2 SYDVKM. The CDR3 loop reads CASSLRGRSPGSFF. CDR3 nucleotides: TGTGCCAGCAGTTTGAGGGGCCGGAGCCCCGGTTCTTTCTTT.

This chain connects TRBV4-2 to TRBJ1-2; D gene unclear. V shed 0 bases and J shed 4 bases, with 12 bases lying between them. The CDR3 runs to 15 residues. Germline loops: CDR1 LGHNA, CDR2 YNFKEQ. The CDR3 DNA reads TGTGCCAGCAGCCAAGACACAGCTGGCTTCTATGGCTACACCTTC. It specifies CASSQDTAGFYGYTF.